The rows below give T cell receptor beta chains drawn from one sample of a study of T cell responses to AZD1222 COVID-19 vaccine. Some clones are missing from TCRdb's copy, which holds only in-frame ones; the method was immunoSEQ multiplex PCR. This sample has about 130,000 clones; roughly 93% occur once, and the top ten carry approximately 3.1%. The material sequenced was peripheral blood, taken on day 0 of AZD1222 vaccination. The receptors originated from an adult in good health. Each CDR3 is given with its conserved first and last residue. The D gene is left open where the match is weak. Expanded clones get a size class; other rows say once, few or many, or leave the size out.

>.|TRBJ2-1|15|TRBD2|TRBV6-5
TGTGCCAGCAGTACAGGACTAGCGTCATACAATGAGCAGTTCTTC
CASSTGLASYNEQFF
>.|TRBJ1-1|15|TRBD1|TRBV5-5
TGTGCCAGCAGCCCAAACAGGGGTTCGAGGACTGAAGCTTTCTTT
CASSPNRGSRTEAFF
>.|TRBJ1-2|12|.|TRBV30
TGTGCCTGGAGTGTACTAGGGCATGGCTACACCTTC
CAWSVLGHGYTF
>.|TRBJ1-2|14|TRBD1|TRBV28
TGTGCCAGCAGTTTCGGGACAGGTCCCTATGGCTACACCTTC
CASSFGTGPYGYTF
>.|TRBJ1-5|15|.|TRBV3-1/TRBV3-2
TGTGCCAGCAGCCAAGATTTTACTTACCCGGGACGACAGCATTTT
CASSQDFTYPGRQHF
>.|TRBJ2-2|16|TRBD2|TRBV28
TGTGCCAGCAGCTCCAGGCGGGAGCAGTACACCGGGGAGCTGTTTTTT
CASSSRREQYTGELFF
>.|TRBJ1-5|14|.|TRBV7-3
TGTGCCAGCAGCTTATCCCATAACAATCAGCCCCAGCATTTT
CASSLSHNNQPQHF
>.|TRBJ1-4|18|.|TRBV21-1
TGTGCCAGCAGCAAAGCGAGGAGACCCAGGCCAACTAATGAAAAACTGTTTTTT
CASSKARRPRPTNEKLFF
>.|TRBJ2-3|12|TRBD1|TRBV24-1
TGTGCCACCAGTGTCAGGGGGGATACGCAGTATTTT
CATSVRGDTQYF
>.|TRBJ2-7|15|.|TRBV3-1/TRBV3-2
TGTGCCAGCAGCCACACAGGATCTAGCTCCTACGAGCAGTACTTC
CASSHTGSSSYEQYF
>.|TRBJ1-5|12|.|TRBV27
TGTGCCAGCAGTTCCCCCAATCAGCCCCAGCATTTT
CASSSPNQPQHF
>.|TRBJ2-5|14|.|TRBV7-2
TGTGCCAGCAGCTCGATCGCGGTCCAAGAGACCCAGTACTTC
CASSSIAVQETQYF
>.|TRBJ1-2|13|.|TRBV7-9
TGTGCCAGCAGCTCCGAAACCGACTATGGCTACACCTTC
CASSSETDYGYTF
>.|TRBJ2-1|15|TRBD2|TRBV12-5
TGTGCTAGTGGCAAAGGCGTAGCGGGAGAAAATGAGCAGTTCTTC
CASGKGVAGENEQFF
>.|TRBJ2-1|16|TRBD1|TRBV28
TGTGCCAGCAGTCATCCCGGGACAGGGGGACGGGATGAGCAGTTCTTC
CASSHPGTGGRDEQFF
>.|TRBJ2-1|15|TRBD2|TRBV11-2
TGTGCCAGCAGCCTTCTGGCGGGAGGGAGTAATGAGCAGTTCTTC
CASSLLAGGSNEQFF
>.|TRBJ2-6|13|.|TRBV29-1
TGCAGCGTTACCGGCTCTGGGGCCAACGTCCTGACTTTC
CSVTGSGANVLTF
>.|TRBJ2-5|14|.|TRBV7-2
TGTGCCAGCAGCTTAGGTCGGATCCAAGAGACCCAGTACTTC
CASSLGRIQETQYF
>.|TRBJ1-6|14|.|TRBV7-2
TGTGCCAGCAGCTCGGGACGGGGGAATTCACCCCTCCACTTT
CASSSGRGNSPLHF
>.|TRBJ2-7|14|.|TRBV7-9
TGTGCCAGCAGCCTCTCCGGGGCCTCCTACGAGCAGTACTTC
CASSLSGASYEQYF
>.|TRBJ1-5|13|.|TRBV7-3
TGTGCCAGCAGCTTAGGATTCGGCCAGCCCCAGCATTTT
CASSLGFGQPQHF
>once|TRBJ2-1|16|TRBD2|TRBV18
TGTGCCAGCTCACAACCGGGACTAGCGGGGTACAATGAGCAGTTCTTC
CASSQPGLAGYNEQFF
>.|TRBJ1-6|17|.|TRBV9
TGTGCCAGCAGCGTAGGTGACCTCAGGACCACGAATTCACCCCTCCACTTT
CASSVGDLRTTNSPLHF
>.|TRBJ1-2|13|TRBD1|TRBV28
TGTGCCAGCAGGATACAGGGGAACTATGGCTACACCTTC
CASRIQGNYGYTF
>once|TRBJ1-2|9|.|TRBV2
TGTGCCAGCTTGGAGGGCTACACCTTC
CASLEGYTF
>.|TRBJ1-3|15|.|TRBV5-1
TGCGCCAGCAGCATAGGACAGCTCTCTGGAAACACCATATATTTT
CASSIGQLSGNTIYF